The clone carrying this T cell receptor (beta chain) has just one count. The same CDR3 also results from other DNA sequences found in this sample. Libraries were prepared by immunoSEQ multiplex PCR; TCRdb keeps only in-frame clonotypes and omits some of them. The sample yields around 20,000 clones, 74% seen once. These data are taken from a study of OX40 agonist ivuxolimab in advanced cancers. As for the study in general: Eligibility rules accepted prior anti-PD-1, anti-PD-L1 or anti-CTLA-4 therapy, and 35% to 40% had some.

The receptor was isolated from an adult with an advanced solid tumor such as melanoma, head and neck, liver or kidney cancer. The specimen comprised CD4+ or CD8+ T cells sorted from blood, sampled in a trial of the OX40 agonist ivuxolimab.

CDR3 nucleotide sequence: TGTGCCAGCAGTTACTCACGACAGGGGGGAGATACGCAGTATTTT. It is translated as CASSYSRQGGDTQYF. The chain has TRBV6-5 and TRBJ2-3, with TRBD1 matching 9 bases. V shed 0 bases, J shed 5 bases, and the junction held 3 bases outside the gene matches. This CDR3 spans 15 amino acids. The germline V gene has CDR1 MNHEY and CDR2 SVGAGI.